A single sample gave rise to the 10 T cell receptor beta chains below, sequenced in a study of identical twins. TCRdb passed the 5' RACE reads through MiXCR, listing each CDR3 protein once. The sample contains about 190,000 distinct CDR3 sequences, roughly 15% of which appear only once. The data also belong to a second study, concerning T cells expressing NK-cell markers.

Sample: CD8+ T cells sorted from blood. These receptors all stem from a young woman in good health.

CDR3 sequence (DNA): TGTGCCAGCAGGCCCACTAGTTACAATGAGCAGTTCTTC. Protein: CASRPTSYNEQFF. The V call is TRBV5-6, the J call TRBJ2-1; possibly TRBD2 for D (5 bases). Per germline, CDR1 SGHDT and CDR2 YYEEEE. The CDR3 sequence is 13 residues long. V was pared by 5 bases and J by 4 bases, with 10 bases between.

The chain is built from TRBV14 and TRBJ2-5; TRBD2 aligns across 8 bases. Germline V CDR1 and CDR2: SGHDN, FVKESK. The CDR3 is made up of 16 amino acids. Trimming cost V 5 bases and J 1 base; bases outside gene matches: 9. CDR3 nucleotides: TGTGCCAGCAGCAAGTTCGGGGGGGGGTCCCAAGAGACCCAGTACTTC. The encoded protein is CASSKFGGGSQETQYF.

Here the CDR3 reads CASSFGQGDSNQPQHF. DNA of the CDR3: TGTGCCAGCAGCTTCGGACAGGGAGATAGCAATCAGCCCCAGCATTTT. The chain employs TRBV7-6 and TRBJ1-5, with 8 positions matching TRBD1. J lost 0 bases, V lost 3 bases, and 4 bases had no gene match. The germline V gene has CDR1 SGHVS and CDR2 FNYEAQ. The CDR3 is 16 residues long.

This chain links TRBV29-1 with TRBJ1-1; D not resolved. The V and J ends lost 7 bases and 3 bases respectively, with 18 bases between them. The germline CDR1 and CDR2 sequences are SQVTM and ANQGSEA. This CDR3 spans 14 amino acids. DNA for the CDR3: TGCAGCGGAGGACGGAGATCTATGGACACTGAAGCTTTCTTT. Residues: CSGGRRSMDTEAFF. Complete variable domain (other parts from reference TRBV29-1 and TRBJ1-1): SAVISQKPSRDICQRGTSLTIQCQVDSQVTMMFWYRQQPGQSLTLIATANQGSEATYESGFVIDKFPISRPNLTFSTLTVSNMSPEDSSIYLCSGGRRSMDTEAFFGQGTRLTVV.

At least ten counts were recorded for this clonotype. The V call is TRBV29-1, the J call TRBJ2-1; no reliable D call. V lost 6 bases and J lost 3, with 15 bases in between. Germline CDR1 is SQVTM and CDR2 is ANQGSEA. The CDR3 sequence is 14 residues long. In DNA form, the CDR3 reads TGCAGCGTCGAACCTAGGGATCTCTACAATGAGCAGTTCTTC. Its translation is CSVEPRDLYNEQFF.

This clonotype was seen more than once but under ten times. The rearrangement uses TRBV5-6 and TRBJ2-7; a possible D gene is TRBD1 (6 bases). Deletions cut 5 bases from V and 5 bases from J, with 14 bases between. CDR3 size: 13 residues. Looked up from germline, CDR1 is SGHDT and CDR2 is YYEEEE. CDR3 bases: TGTGCCAGCAGTCTTCTTCGGGACAACGAGCAGTACTTC. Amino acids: CASSLLRDNEQYF.

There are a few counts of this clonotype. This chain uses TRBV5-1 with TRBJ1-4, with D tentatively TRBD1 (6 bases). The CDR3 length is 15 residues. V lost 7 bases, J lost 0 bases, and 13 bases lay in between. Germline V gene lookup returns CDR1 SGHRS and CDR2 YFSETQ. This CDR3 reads CASGLQGATNEKLFF. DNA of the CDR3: TGCGCCAGCGGCCTACAGGGCGCAACTAATGAAAAACTGTTTTTT.

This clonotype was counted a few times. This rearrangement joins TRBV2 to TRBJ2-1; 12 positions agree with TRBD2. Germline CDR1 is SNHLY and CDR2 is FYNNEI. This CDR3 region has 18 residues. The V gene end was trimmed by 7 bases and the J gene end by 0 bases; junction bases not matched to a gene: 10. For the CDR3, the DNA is TGTGCCAGCACCAGACTAGCGGGGGAAATCAGCTCCTACAATGAGCAGTTCTTC. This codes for CASTRLAGEISSYNEQFF.

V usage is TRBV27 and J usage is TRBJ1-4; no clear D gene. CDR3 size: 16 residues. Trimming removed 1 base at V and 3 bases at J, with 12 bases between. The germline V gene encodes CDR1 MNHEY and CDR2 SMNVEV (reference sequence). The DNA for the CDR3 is TGTGCCAGCAGTTTATTAAGCCCCAGACCTAATGAAAAACTGTTTTTT. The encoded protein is CASSLLSPRPNEKLFF.

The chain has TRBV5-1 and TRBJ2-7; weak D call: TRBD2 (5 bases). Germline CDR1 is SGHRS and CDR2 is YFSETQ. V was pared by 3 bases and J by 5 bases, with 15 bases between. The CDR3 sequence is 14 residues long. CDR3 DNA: TGCGCCAGCAGCTCTTGGACTTTCACTCACGAGCAGTACTTC. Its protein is CASSSWTFTHEQYF. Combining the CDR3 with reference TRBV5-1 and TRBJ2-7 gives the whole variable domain KAGVTQTPRYLIKTRGQQVTLSCSPISGHRSVSWYQQTPGQGLQFLFEYFSETQRNKGNFPGRFSGRQFSNSRSEMNVSTLELGDSALYLCASSSWTFTHEQYFGPGTRLTVT.